The 21 T cell receptor beta chains below come from one sample, sequenced in a study of cytomegalovirus exposure and HLA in healthy donors. PCR employed 60 Vbeta and 13 Jbeta primers. Here immunoSEQ multiplex PCR was the method, and the copy in TCRdb shows in-frame clones only, minus some. The table includes about 67,000 clones, about 65% detected once. Material for sequencing was PBMCs. These receptors were taken from a woman aged 25 to 39 in good health and CMV-seronegative.

This clone was seen a few times. This chain uses TRBV4-3 with TRBJ2-1; TRBD2 matches at 10 bases. V shed 3 bases, J shed 5 bases, and the junction held 7 bases outside the gene matches. The CDR3 spans 16 residues. Germline CDR1 is LGHNA and CDR2 is YSLEER. CDR3 coding DNA: TGCGCCAGCAGCCATTGGGTTAGCGGGGGGAACAATGAGCAGTTCTTC. This gives the protein CASSHWVSGGNNEQFF.

The V and J genes are TRBV5-6 and TRBJ1-3, with TRBD1 as a possible D gene (6 bases). The germline V gene encodes CDR1 SGHDT and CDR2 YYEEEE. CDR3 length: 17 amino acids. V gave up 5 bases and J gave up 6 bases, with 24 bases separating them. CDR3 amino acids: CASSLLIQPGHLNTIYF. The CDR3 DNA is TGTGCCAGCAGTTTATTGATACAGCCGGGACACTTAAACACCATATATTTT.

The V gene is TRBV6-5, the J gene TRBJ2-7, with 8 bases fitting TRBD1. The germline V gene has CDR1 MNHEY and CDR2 SVGAGI. The CDR3 is 14 amino acids. Losses at the gene ends were 6 bases for V and 4 bases for J; bases not matched to a gene: 8. CDR3 amino acids: CASSTGQGAYEQYF. CDR3 coding DNA: TGTGCCAGCAGCACCGGCCAGGGGGCGTACGAGCAGTACTTC.

The chain employs TRBV11-2 and TRBJ2-7, with 8 bases matching TRBD2. The J segment lost 1 base and the V segment lost 1 base, leaving 3 bases of the junction unmatched. Looked up from germline, CDR1 is SGHAT and CDR2 is FQNNGV. The CDR3 is 15 residues long. Here the CDR3 reads CASSLGGTRSYEQYF. CDR3 sequence (DNA): TGTGCCAGCAGCTTAGGTGGGACTAGGTCCTACGAGCAGTACTTC.

This clone was counted between two and nine times. J is TRBJ1-1 and V is TRBV28; tentatively, D is TRBD1 (5 bases). V lost 3 bases and J lost 1, with 9 bases in between. In germline, CDR1 is MDHEN, CDR2 SYDVKM. The CDR3 is made up of 14 amino acids. Here the CDR3 reads CASSFLRENTEAFF. The CDR3 DNA sequence: TGTGCCAGCAGTTTTCTCAGGGAGAACACTGAAGCTTTCTTT. Looking up the rest from reference TRBV28 and TRBJ1-1 gives the full variable domain: DVKVTQSSRYLVKRTGEKVFLECVQDMDHENMFWYRQDPGLGLRLIYFSYDVKMKEKGDIPEGYSVSREKKERFSLILESASTNQTSMYLCASSFLRENTEAFFGQGTRLTVV.

In its sample, this clone was seen a few times. The chain couples TRBV5-1 to TRBJ2-1, with a weak D call TRBD2 (7 bases). The CDR3 length is 17 residues. Trimming shortened V by 1 base and J by 8 bases, and 22 bases separated the two germline ends. Germline CDR1 is SGHRS and CDR2 is YFSETQ. This CDR3 is CASSLMVSAGASHEQFF. Here the CDR3 DNA reads TGCGCCAGCAGCTTGATGGTTTCGGCGGGGGCCTCCCATGAGCAGTTCTTC.

The rearrangement uses TRBV6-6 and TRBJ1-1, with TRBD1 matching over 7 bases. Losses at the gene ends were 6 bases for V and 8 bases for J; bases not matched to a gene: 6. Germline V gives CDR1 MNHNY, CDR2 SVGAGI (reference sequence). The CDR3 contains 12 residues. The CDR3 coding sequence is TGTGCCAGCAGCTCTAGGGGGCTCGAAGCTTTCTTT. Amino acids: CASSSRGLEAFF.

This clone was counted a single time. This chain joins TRBV28 and TRBJ2-2; the D is unclear. Germline CDR1 and CDR2: MDHEN and SYDVKM. The CDR3 consists of 14 residues. V was trimmed by 6 bases and J by 2 bases, leaving 10 bases between them. The DNA for the CDR3 is TGTGCCAGCAGCACCCACGGTAACACCGGGGAGCTGTTTTTT. Protein: CASSTHGNTGELFF.

The chain joins TRBV10-2 to TRBJ2-1, with 9 bases identical to TRBD2. The CDR3 is 16 amino acids. J gave up 4 bases and V 8 bases, and 12 bases lay outside the gene matches. Germline lookup yields CDR1 WSHSY and CDR2 SAAADI. The CDR3 coding sequence is TGCGCCAGCGGTCGCGGGCGGGGGGGATTTTACAATGAGCAGTTCTTC. It translates to CASGRGRGGFYNEQFF.

V usage is TRBV5-6 and J usage is TRBJ2-2; D gene ambiguous. The CDR3 spans 15 residues. Germline CDR1 reads SGHDT; CDR2 reads YYEEEE. The V end was cut by 3 bases, the J end by 1 base, with 10 bases between. DNA of the CDR3: TGTGCCAGCAGCTCGGCGACAAAGAACACCGGGGAGCTGTTTTTT. Amino acids: CASSSATKNTGELFF. Filled out from reference TRBV5-6 and TRBJ2-2, the complete variable domain reads DAGVTQSPTHLIKTRGQQVTLRCSPKSGHDTVSWYQQALGQGPQFIFQYYEEEERQRGNFPDRFSGHQFPNYSSELNVNALLLGDSALYLCASSSATKNTGELFFGEGSRLTVL.

A single count supports this clone. The rearrangement links TRBV6-5 to TRBJ1-2, with 7 bases lining up with TRBD1. The CDR3 runs to 15 residues. The germline V gene has CDR1 MNHEY and CDR2 SVGAGI. J lost 4 bases, V lost 5 bases, and 10 bases had no gene match. The CDR3 reads CASSTRQGVIYGYTF. The CDR3 DNA reads TGTGCCAGCAGTACACGACAGGGTGTAATCTATGGCTACACCTTC.

This clone has a count of ten or more. The chain has TRBV6-5 and TRBJ1-2, with D maybe TRBD1 (6 bases). Germline V CDR1 and CDR2: MNHEY, SVGAGI. V gave up 2 bases and J gave up 1 base, with 11 bases separating them. The CDR3 has 15 residues. The CDR3 here is CASSYLGQSNYGYTF. The DNA for the CDR3 is TGTGCCAGCAGTTACCTCGGACAGAGTAACTATGGCTACACCTTC.

The CDR3 region has the DNA TGTGCCAGCAGTTACTCCGGACAGGGCGACACTGAAGCTTTCTTT. Translating it yields CASSYSGQGDTEAFF. V gene TRBV6-5 combines with J gene TRBJ1-1, with 8 bases that match TRBD1. Per the germline V gene, CDR1 is MNHEY and CDR2 is SVGAGI. This CDR3 has 15 residues. V was pared by 0 bases and J by 3 bases, with 3 bases of the junction left unmatched.

The chain couples TRBV6-1 to TRBJ2-7; D is perhaps TRBD1 (6 bases). This CDR3 comprises 14 residues. The V and J ends lost 5 bases and 2 bases respectively, with 13 bases between them. Germline V gene sequence: CDR1 MNHNS, CDR2 SASEGT. CDR3 nucleotides: TGTGCCAGCAGTTCGCCCAGGGGTGCCTACGAGCAGTACTTC. Translated, it gives CASSSPRGAYEQYF.

A few counts support this clone. The J gene is TRBJ2-3, the V gene TRBV28; 11 bases map to TRBD2. Per germline, CDR1 MDHEN and CDR2 SYDVKM. V was pared by 6 bases and J by 5 bases, with 4 bases of the junction left unmatched. The CDR3 covers 14 residues. In nucleotides, the CDR3 is TGTGCCAGCAGGCTAGCGGGGGGCGTAGATACGCAGTATTTT. It encodes CASRLAGGVDTQYF.

The genes are TRBV5-4 and TRBJ2-5, with TRBD2 matching 11 bases. The CDR3 spans 15 residues. Germline CDR1 SGHNT, CDR2 YYREEE (reference sequence). The ends lost 4 bases at V and 2 bases at J; junction bases unmatched: 4. In nucleotides, the CDR3 is TGTGCCAGCAGCCCTAGCGGGGGGATTCAAGAGACCCAGTACTTC. Protein product: CASSPSGGIQETQYF.

The chain combines TRBV9 with TRBJ1-2, with TRBD1 matching over 12 bases. Trimming removed 4 bases from V and 7 bases from J; junction bases left unmatched: 8. The CDR3 length is 15 residues. Germline V lookup: CDR1 SGDLS, CDR2 YYNGEE. The CDR3 loop reads CASSPPGQGARGYTF. DNA for the CDR3: TGTGCCAGCAGCCCACCGGGACAGGGGGCGCGTGGCTACACCTTC.

With respect to this clone: A read error may account for a junction end that differs from germline. The chain combines TRBV5-3 with TRBJ2-1; TRBD2 matches at 9 bases. TRBV5-3 is filed as an ORF, its function uncertain. There are 17 residues in the CDR3. The CDR3: CARSLGPRRGGLNEQFF. The CDR3 coding sequence is TGTGCCAGAAGTTTGGGACCTAGGCGGGGGGGCCTCAATGAGCAGTTCTTC.

In this sample, this clone turned up many times. The J gene is TRBJ1-6, the V gene TRBV11-3, with 9 bases fitting TRBD1. Looked up from germline, CDR1 is SGHNT and CDR2 is YENEEA. The trim removed 1 base at V and 14 bases at J, leaving 12 bases unmatched. CDR3 length equals 16 residues. CDR3 coding DNA: TGTGCCAGCAGCTTAGGAGCCGGGACAGGGATATTATCCCTCCACTTT. Amino acids: CASSLGAGTGILSLHF.

The rearrangement joins TRBV21-1 to TRBJ2-7; the table's TRBD2 call for D was not verified on the DNA. TRBV21-1 is classified as a pseudogene. The CDR3 is 16 amino acids. CDR3: CASSKGGTRGAYEQYF. CDR3 sequence (DNA): TGTGCCAGCAGCAAAGGAGGTACCCGGGGGGCCTACGAGCAGTACTTC.

This clone occurred once. The chain carries TRBV7-8 and TRBJ1-3, with unresolved D. This CDR3 comprises 16 residues. V was clipped by 2 bases and J by 0 bases, with 11 bases between them. CDR1 is SGHVS, CDR2 FQNEAQ, per germline. The CDR3 nucleotides read TGTGCCAGCAGCTTACCGGGTCACTCCTCTGGAAACACCATATATTTT. This encodes CASSLPGHSSGNTIYF.